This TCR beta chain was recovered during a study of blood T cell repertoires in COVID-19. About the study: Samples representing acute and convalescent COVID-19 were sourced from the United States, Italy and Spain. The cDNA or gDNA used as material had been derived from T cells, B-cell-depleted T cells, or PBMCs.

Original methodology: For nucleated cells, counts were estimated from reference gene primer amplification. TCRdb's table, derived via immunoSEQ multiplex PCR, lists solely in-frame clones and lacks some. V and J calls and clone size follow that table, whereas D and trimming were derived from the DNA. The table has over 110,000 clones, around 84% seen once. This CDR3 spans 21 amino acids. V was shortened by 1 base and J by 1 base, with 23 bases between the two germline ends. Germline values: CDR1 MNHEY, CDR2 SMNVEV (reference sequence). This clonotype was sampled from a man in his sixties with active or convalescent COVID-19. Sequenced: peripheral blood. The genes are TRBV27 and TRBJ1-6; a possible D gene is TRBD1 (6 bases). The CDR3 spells CASSLWERSRGEGSYNSPLHF. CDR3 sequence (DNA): TGTGCCAGCAGTTTATGGGAACGATCCAGGGGTGAAGGGTCCTATAATTCACCCCTCCACTTT.